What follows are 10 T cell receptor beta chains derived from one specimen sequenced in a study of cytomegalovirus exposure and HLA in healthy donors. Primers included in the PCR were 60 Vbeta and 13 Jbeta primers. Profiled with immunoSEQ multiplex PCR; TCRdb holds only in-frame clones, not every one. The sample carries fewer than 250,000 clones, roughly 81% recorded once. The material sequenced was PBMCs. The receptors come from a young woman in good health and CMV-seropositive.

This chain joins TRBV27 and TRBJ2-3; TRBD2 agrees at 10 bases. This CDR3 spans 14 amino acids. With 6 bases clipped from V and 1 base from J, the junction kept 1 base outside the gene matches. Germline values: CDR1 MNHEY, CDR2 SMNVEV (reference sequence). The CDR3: CASRLAGGTDTQYF. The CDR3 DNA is TGTGCCAGCAGGCTAGCGGGGGGCACAGATACGCAGTATTTT.

This CDR3 reads CASSLAGGTGRSGNTIYF. Here the CDR3 DNA reads TGTGCCAGCAGCTTAGCAGGAGGGACAGGGAGATCTGGAAACACCATATATTTT. The chain is built from TRBV7-6 and TRBJ1-3; TRBD1 matches 9 bases. The CDR3 consists of 18 residues. Germline CDR1 SGHVS, CDR2 FNYEAQ. Trimming at V came to 0 bases and at J to 1 base, leaving 7 bases not matched to a gene.

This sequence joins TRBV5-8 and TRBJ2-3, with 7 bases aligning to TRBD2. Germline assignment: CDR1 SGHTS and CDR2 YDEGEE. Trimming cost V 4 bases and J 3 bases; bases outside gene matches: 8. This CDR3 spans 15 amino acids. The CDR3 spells CASSRLSGGTDTQYF. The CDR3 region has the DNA TGTGCCAGCAGCCGCTTGTCGGGGGGAACAGATACGCAGTATTTT.

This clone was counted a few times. The DNA of the CDR3 is TGTGCCAGCAGTGAAGGAGTCGGGGGGGACTACAATGAGCAGTTCTTC. This codes for CASSEGVGGDYNEQFF. The V call is TRBV6-1, the J call TRBJ2-1, with 8 positions matching TRBD2. Germline CDR1 is MNHNS and CDR2 is SASEGT. The CDR3 covers 16 residues. J lost 3 bases, V lost 1 base, and 5 bases had no gene match.

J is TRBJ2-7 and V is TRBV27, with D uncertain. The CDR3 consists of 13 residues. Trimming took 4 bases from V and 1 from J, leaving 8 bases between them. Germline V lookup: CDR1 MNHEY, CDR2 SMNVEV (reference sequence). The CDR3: CASSWQRSYEQYF. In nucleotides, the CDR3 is TGTGCCAGCAGTTGGCAGCGTTCCTACGAGCAGTACTTC.

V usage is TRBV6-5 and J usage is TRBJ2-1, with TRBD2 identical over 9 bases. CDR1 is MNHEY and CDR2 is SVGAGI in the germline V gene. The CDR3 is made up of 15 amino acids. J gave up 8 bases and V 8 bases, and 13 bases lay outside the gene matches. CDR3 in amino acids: CASVTGLAGLYEQFF. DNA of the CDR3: TGTGCCAGCGTCACGGGGCTAGCGGGACTCTATGAGCAGTTCTTC.

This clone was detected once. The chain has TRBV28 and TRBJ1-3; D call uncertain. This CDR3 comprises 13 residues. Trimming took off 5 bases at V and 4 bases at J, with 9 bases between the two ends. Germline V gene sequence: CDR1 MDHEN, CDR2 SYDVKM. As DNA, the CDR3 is TGTGCCAGCAGTCGCCACAGAGGAAACACCATATATTTT. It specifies CASSRHRGNTIYF.

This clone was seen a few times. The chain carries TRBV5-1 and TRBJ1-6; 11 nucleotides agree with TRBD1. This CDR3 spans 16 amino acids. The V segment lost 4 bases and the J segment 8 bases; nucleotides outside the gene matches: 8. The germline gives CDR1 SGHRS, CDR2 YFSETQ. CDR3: CASSGSGQGAHSPLHF. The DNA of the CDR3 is TGCGCCAGCAGCGGCTCAGGACAGGGGGCACATTCACCCCTCCACTTT.

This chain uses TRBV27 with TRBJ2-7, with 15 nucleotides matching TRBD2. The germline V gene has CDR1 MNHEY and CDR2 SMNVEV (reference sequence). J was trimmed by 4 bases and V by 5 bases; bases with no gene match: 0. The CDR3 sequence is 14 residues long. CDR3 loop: CASSGLAGGYEQYF. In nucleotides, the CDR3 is TGTGCCAGCAGTGGACTAGCGGGAGGGTACGAGCAGTACTTC.

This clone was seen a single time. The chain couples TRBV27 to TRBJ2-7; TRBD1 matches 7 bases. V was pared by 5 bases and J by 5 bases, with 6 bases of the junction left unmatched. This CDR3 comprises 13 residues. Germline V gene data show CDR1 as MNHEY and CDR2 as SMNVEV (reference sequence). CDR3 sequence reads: CASSLRDSDEQYF. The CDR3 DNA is TGTGCCAGCAGTCTCCGGGACAGCGACGAGCAGTACTTC.